This TCR beta chain derives from a study of tumor and adjacent non-tumor tissue in lung cancer. Background on the study: The cohort had around twelve adenocarcinoma, a couple of squamous cell and 1 small cell patients. Stage I to III disease affected ten to eleven men and roughly 5 women aged roughly 30 to 76. Regarding the study as a whole: Tumor tissue had significantly higher TCR diversity than normal lung. Normal lung showed higher cumulative top 100 clone frequency than tumor.

Note on this clonotype: Antigen unknown. One end of the junction varies from germline; a read error may be responsible.

No cell sorting was done before RNA was extracted from the tissue. Distant lung tissue was collected more than 3 cm away from the tumor edge. TCRbeta libraries were built with three rounds of nested PCR, modified from ARM-PCR. TCRdb re-analysed the multiplex PCR reads in MiXCR, keeping a single row per CDR3 protein. The table has about 80,000 distinct CDR3 sequences, roughly 80% seen once. Germline-derived CDR1 and CDR2 are DFQATT and SNEGSKA (reference sequence). The CDR3 is made up of 19 amino acids. The sample taken for sequencing was distant non-tumor lung tissue. This sequence joins TRBV20-1 and TRBJ2-2; TRBD2 matches 11 bases. The origin of this receptor is a man in his 60s with non-small cell lung cancer. CDR3 coding DNA: TGCAGTGCTTATCACCCCGGGTCTAGCGGGAGGTCCGTGTCCGGGGAGTTGTTTTTT. Translation: CSAYHPGSSGRSVSGELFF.